This is a list of T cell receptor beta chains from one sample in a study of vaccination and CD4 T cells after COVID-19. Using its own MiXCR run on the PCR reads, TCRdb lists one record per CDR3 protein. The table records roughly 14,000 distinct CDR3 sequences, less than 70% of them present only once. The sequences come from CD4+ T cells from blood, collected after SARS-CoV-2 vaccination. The origin of the receptors is a human donor who had recovered from COVID-19. Each CDR3 is given with its conserved first and last residue. The D gene is left open where the match is weak. Size values are once, few and many counts, or a class for expanded clones, and some rows have none.

TRBV25-1	.	TRBJ1-6	.	CASSEPPRNSPLHF	TGTGCCAGCAGTGAACCCCCACGAAATTCACCCCTCCACTTT
TRBV4-1	TRBD1	TRBJ2-1	.	CASSLGGGQGLYEQFF	TGCGCCAGCAGCCTAGGGGGAGGACAGGGTCTGTATGAGCAGTTCTTC
TRBV20-1	.	TRBJ2-1	.	CSANVPPSEQFF	TGCAGTGCGAACGTCCCCCCCAGTGAGCAGTTCTTC
TRBV7-9	.	TRBJ2-1	.	CASSKQVTHEQFF	TGTGCCAGCAGCAAACAGGTCACCCATGAGCAGTTCTTC
TRBV10-3	.	TRBJ2-7	.	CAISEPRTGFEEQYF	TGTGCCATCAGTGAGCCGAGGACCGGGTTCGAGGAGCAGTACTTC
TRBV6-1	.	TRBJ1-1	.	CASRHWGRANTEAFF	TGTGCCAGCAGACACTGGGGACGGGCGAACACTGAAGCTTTCTTT
TRBV6-2/TRBV6-3	.	TRBJ1-5	.	CASSRGGQISNQPQHF	TGTGCCAGCAGTCGGGGGGGGCAAATTAGCAATCAGCCCCAGCATTTT
TRBV28	TRBD2	TRBJ2-2	.	CASSSLAGGLGELFF	TGTGCCAGCAGTTCTCTAGCGGGAGGACTCGGGGAGCTGTTTTTT
TRBV4-1	TRBD2	TRBJ2-1	.	CASSQAIAGWSDNEQFF	TGCGCCAGCAGCCAAGCCATAGCGGGATGGTCCGACAATGAGCAGTTCTTC
TRBV18	TRBD1	TRBJ1-1	once	CASSQRQGANTEAFF	TGTGCCAGCTCACAAAGACAGGGGGCGAACACTGAAGCTTTCTTT
TRBV20-1	TRBD1	TRBJ1-2	.	CSARAGTGSLPGYTF	TGCAGTGCTAGAGCCGGGACAGGATCCCTGCCTGGCTACACCTTC
TRBV28	TRBD2	TRBJ2-1	.	CASTLSGGSYNEQFF	TGTGCCAGCACCCTCAGCGGCGGGAGCTACAATGAGCAGTTCTTC
TRBV5-1	TRBD1	TRBJ2-3	.	CASSLPGQGATDTQYF	TGCGCCAGCAGCCTACCCGGACAGGGGGCCACAGATACGCAGTATTTT
TRBV6-5	.	TRBJ2-3	.	CASSFSGTSTDTQYF	TGTGCCAGCAGTTTTAGCGGAACTAGCACAGATACGCAGTATTTT
TRBV20-1	TRBD1	TRBJ2-4	.	CSARDSDRASGIQYF	TGCAGTGCTAGAGATTCCGACAGGGCTTCGGGCATTCAGTACTTC
TRBV5-1	TRBD1	TRBJ2-5	.	CASAGGGGQETQYF	TGCGCCAGTGCAGGGGGTGGGGGCCAAGAGACCCAGTACTTC
TRBV6-2/TRBV6-3	TRBD1	TRBJ2-7	.	CASSYRGQNEQYF	TGTGCCAGCAGTTACAGGGGGCAAAACGAGCAGTACTTC
TRBV5-1	.	TRBJ1-1	.	CASSFGGTEAFF	TGCGCCAGCAGCTTCGGGGGAACTGAAGCTTTCTTT
TRBV4-3	.	TRBJ2-3	once	CASSWSLASTDTQYF	TGCGCCAGCAGCTGGAGCCTCGCTAGCACAGATACGCAGTATTTT
TRBV7-3	TRBD2	TRBJ2-7	.	CASSLELAGDGEQYF	TGTGCCAGCAGCCTTGAACTAGCGGGAGACGGAGAGCAGTACTTC
TRBV2	.	TRBJ1-5	.	CASSRGANSNQPQHF	TGTGCCAGCAGTCGGGGGGCGAATAGCAATCAGCCCCAGCATTTT
TRBV7-9	.	TRBJ1-5	.	CASTWDDQPQHF	TGTGCCAGCACTTGGGATGATCAGCCCCAGCATTTT
TRBV20-1	.	TRBJ1-6	few	CSARGGAGANSPLHF	TGCAGTGCTAGAGGGGGGGCGGGGGCTAATTCACCCCTCCACTTT
TRBV5-4	TRBD2	TRBJ2-3	.	CASSLASGQDTQYF	TGTGCCAGCAGCTTGGCTAGCGGACAAGATACGCAGTATTTT
TRBV20-1	.	TRBJ2-3	.	CSANRPRDQATDTQYF	TGCAGTGCTAACCGACCCCGAGACCAAGCCACAGATACGCAGTATTTT
TRBV6-2/TRBV6-3	TRBD2	TRBJ2-7	.	CASSIGLAGLYEQYF	TGTGCCAGCAGCATCGGACTAGCGGGACTCTACGAGCAGTACTTC
TRBV19	.	TRBJ1-5	.	CASSGMGKPQHF	TGTGCCAGTAGTGGAATGGGGAAGCCCCAGCATTTT
TRBV5-1	TRBD1	TRBJ2-5	once	CASANPTGYAETQYF	TGCGCCAGCGCCAACCCGACAGGGTACGCGGAGACCCAGTACTTC
TRBV20-1	.	TRBJ1-2	once	CSARPGTSYGYTF	TGCAGTGCTAGGCCCGGGACTTCGTATGGCTACACCTTC
TRBV20-1	TRBD1	TRBJ1-2	.	CSAKTGDLDYGYTF	TGCAGTGCGAAGACAGGGGACTTAGACTATGGCTACACCTTC
TRBV6-1	TRBD1	TRBJ1-5	.	CASSEGGQGADPQHF	TGTGCCAGCAGTGAAGGGGGACAGGGGGCGGATCCCCAGCATTTT
TRBV20-1	TRBD2	TRBJ2-3	.	CSGGSGTDTQYF	TGCAGTGGCGGGAGCGGCACAGATACGCAGTATTTT
TRBV6-5	.	TRBJ1-5	.	CASSSPGSNQPQHF	TGTGCCAGCAGTTCACCGGGTAGCAATCAGCCCCAGCATTTT
TRBV20-1	TRBD1	TRBJ1-1	.	CSAPKPGQPGTEAFF	TGCAGTGCTCCTAAACCGGGACAGCCGGGGACTGAAGCTTTCTTT
TRBV24-1	TRBD1	TRBJ2-7	.	CATSSRDRGAYEQYF	TGTGCCACCTCTTCCCGGGACAGGGGAGCCTACGAGCAGTACTTC
TRBV5-1	.	TRBJ2-2	.	CASSLDSYTGELFF	TGCGCCAGCAGCTTGGATTCTTACACCGGGGAGCTGTTTTTT
TRBV12-5	TRBD2	TRBJ2-1	.	CASGFEAGYEQFF	TGTGCTAGTGGTTTTGAAGCGGGATATGAGCAGTTCTTC
TRBV6-2/TRBV6-3	.	TRBJ2-7	.	CASSPEDTSYEQYF	TGTGCCAGCAGCCCCGAGGACACGTCCTACGAGCAGTACTTC
TRBV6-2/TRBV6-3	TRBD2	TRBJ2-2	.	CATSPSGDRTGELFF	TGTGCCACCAGCCCTAGCGGGGACCGGACCGGGGAGCTGTTTTTT
TRBV20-1	TRBD2	TRBJ2-7	.	CSATSLAGVSYEQYF	TGCAGTGCGACTTCGCTAGCGGGAGTCTCCTACGAGCAGTACTTC
TRBV6-2/TRBV6-3	.	TRBJ2-5	once	CASSLGGAGMGETQYF	TGTGCCAGCAGTTTAGGCGGCGCAGGGATGGGAGAGACCCAGTACTTC
TRBV19	.	TRBJ2-7	.	CASSRGGAGQIYEQYF	TGTGCCAGTAGTAGGGGTGGAGCGGGTCAAATCTACGAGCAGTACTTC
TRBV2	.	TRBJ1-2	.	CASSVQGLGGYTF	TGTGCCAGCAGTGTTCAGGGGTTGGGTGGCTACACCTTC
TRBV28	.	TRBJ1-5	.	CASSWGVGTNQPQHF	TGTGCCAGCAGTTGGGGGGTAGGGACCAATCAGCCCCAGCATTTT
TRBV29-1	.	TRBJ1-2	.	CSVQVNYGYTF	TGCAGCGTTCAGGTGAACTATGGCTACACCTTC
TRBV6-5	.	TRBJ2-1	.	CASSYSGRSETYNEQFF	TGTGCCAGCAGTTACTCAGGTCGGAGTGAGACCTACAATGAGCAGTTCTTC
TRBV7-2	.	TRBJ2-5	few	CASSSRQRETQYF	TGTGCCAGCAGCTCCAGACAGAGAGAGACCCAGTACTTC